This T cell receptor (beta chain) was profiled in a study of vaccination and CD4 T cells after COVID-19. The overall study: Each control was exposed to a CEFX pool, an HIV-1 Nef pool, or no peptide at all.

CDR3 length: 16 residues. The V gene's germline CDR1 is LNHDA and CDR2 SQIVND (reference sequence). V lost 4 bases and J lost 5; bases outside the gene matches: 9. Treatment defined: roughly nine-day PBMC culture with coronavirus spike peptide pools or control peptides (ViraFEST assay). T cells were expanded with peptide pools, and expanded clonotypes were identified by TCR sequencing. PCR positivity was dated March to December 2020, before US Alpha, Beta and Delta variants. Details on this clonotype: Its matching antigen is unknown.

Sequencing of cultured CD4+ T cell DNA used the Oncomine TCR Beta short-read assay. CD4+ T cells were cultured, and genomic DNA was extracted from them. MiXCR, applied by TCRdb to the PCR reads, yields one record per CDR3 protein. The repertoire holds under 20,000 distinct CDR3 sequences, with 50% to 65% as singletons. The receptor's source is a human donor who had recovered from COVID-19. Specimen: CD4+ T cells from blood, cultured in vitro, collected before SARS-CoV-2 vaccination. This sequence joins TRBV19 and TRBJ2-2, with TRBD1 matching 8 bases. The CDR3 DNA reads as TGTGCCAGTAGTACCCCGCAGACAGGGGCAACCGGGGAGCTGTTTTTT. Its protein is CASSTPQTGATGELFF.